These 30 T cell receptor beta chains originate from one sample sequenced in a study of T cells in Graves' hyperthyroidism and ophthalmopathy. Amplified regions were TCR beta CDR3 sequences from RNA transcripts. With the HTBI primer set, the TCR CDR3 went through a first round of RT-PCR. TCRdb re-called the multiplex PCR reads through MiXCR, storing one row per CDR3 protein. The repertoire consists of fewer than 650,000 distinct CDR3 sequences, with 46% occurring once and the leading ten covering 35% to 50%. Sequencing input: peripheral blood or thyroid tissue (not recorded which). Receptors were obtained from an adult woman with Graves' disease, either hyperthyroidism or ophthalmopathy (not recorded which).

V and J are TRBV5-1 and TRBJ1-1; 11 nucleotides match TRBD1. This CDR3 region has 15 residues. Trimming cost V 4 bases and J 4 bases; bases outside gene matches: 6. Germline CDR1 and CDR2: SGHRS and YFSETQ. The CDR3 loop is CASSTTGTGGTEAFF. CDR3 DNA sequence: TGCGCCAGCAGCACAACCGGGACAGGGGGCACTGAAGCTTTCTTT.

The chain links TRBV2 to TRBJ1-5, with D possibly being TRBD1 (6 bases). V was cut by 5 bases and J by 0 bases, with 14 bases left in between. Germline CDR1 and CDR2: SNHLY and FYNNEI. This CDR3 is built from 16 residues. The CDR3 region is CASSSGAGYSNQPQHF. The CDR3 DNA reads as TGTGCCAGCAGTTCAGGGGCCGGGTATAGCAATCAGCCCCAGCATTTT. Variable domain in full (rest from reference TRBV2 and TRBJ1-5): EPEVTQTPSHQVTQMGQEVILRCVPISNHLYFYWYRQILGQKVEFLVSFYNNEISEKSEIFDDQFSVERPDGSNFTLKIRSTKLEDSAMYFCASSSGAGYSNQPQHFGDGTRLSIL.

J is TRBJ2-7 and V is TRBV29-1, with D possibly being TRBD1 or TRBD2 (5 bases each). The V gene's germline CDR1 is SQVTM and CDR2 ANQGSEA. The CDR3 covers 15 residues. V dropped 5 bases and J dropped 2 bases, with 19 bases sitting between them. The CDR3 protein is CSVRDGRDLAYEQYF. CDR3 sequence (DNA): TGCAGCGTTAGGGACGGAAGGGATTTAGCCTACGAGCAGTACTTC.

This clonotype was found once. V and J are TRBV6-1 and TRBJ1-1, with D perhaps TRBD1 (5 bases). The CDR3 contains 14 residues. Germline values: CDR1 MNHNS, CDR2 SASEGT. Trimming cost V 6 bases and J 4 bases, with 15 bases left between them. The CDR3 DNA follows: TGTGCCAGCAGAAGTAAAGGGGTCATCACTGAAGCTTTCTTT. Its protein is CASRSKGVITEAFF.

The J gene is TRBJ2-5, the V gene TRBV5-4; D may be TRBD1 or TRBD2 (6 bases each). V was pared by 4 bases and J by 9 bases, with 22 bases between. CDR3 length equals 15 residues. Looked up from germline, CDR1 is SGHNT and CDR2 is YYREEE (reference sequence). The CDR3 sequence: CASSPDSGANQPQYF. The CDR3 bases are TGTGCCAGCAGCCCGGATTCGGGGGCGAATCAGCCCCAGTACTTC.

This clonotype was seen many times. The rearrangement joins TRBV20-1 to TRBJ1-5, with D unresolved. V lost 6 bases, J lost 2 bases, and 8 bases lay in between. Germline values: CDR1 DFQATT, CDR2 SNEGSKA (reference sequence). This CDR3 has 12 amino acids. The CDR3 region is CSAGRGNQPQHF. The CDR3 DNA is TGCAGTGCCGGACGAGGCAATCAGCCCCAGCATTTT.

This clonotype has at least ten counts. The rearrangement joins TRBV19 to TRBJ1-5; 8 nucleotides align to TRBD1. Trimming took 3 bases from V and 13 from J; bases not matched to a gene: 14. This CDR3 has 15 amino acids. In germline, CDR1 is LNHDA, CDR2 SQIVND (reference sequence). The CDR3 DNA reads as TGTGCCAGTAGTATTTTCGTGGACAGGGTTTGGGAACAGCATTTT. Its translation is CASSIFVDRVWEQHF.

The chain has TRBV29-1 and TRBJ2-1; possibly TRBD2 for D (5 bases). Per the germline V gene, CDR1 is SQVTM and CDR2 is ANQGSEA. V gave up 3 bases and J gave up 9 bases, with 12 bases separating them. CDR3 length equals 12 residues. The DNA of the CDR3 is TGCAGCGTTGATCCAAGCCGGGGTGAGCAGTTCTTC. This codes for CSVDPSRGEQFF.

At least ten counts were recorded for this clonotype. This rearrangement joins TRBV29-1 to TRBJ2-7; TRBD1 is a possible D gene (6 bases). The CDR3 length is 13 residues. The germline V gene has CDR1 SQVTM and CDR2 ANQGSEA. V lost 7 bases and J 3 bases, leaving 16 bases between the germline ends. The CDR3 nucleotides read TGCAGCGGGAGTAGAGGACAGAACTACGAGCAGTACTTC. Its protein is CSGSRGQNYEQYF.

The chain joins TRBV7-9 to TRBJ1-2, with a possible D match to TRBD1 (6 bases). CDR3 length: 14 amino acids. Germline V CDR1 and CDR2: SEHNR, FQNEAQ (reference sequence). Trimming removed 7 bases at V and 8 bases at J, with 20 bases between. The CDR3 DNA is TGTGCCAGCATCCCGACAGGAACCCTCCAGGGCTACACCTTC. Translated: CASIPTGTLQGYTF.

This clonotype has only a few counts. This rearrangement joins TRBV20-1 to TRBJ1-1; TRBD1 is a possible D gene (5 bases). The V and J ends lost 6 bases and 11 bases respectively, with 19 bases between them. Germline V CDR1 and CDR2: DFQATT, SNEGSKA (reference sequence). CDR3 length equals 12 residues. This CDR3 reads CSAQAMGGPAFF. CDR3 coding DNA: TGCAGTGCCCAGGCGATGGGGGGACCCGCTTTCTTT.

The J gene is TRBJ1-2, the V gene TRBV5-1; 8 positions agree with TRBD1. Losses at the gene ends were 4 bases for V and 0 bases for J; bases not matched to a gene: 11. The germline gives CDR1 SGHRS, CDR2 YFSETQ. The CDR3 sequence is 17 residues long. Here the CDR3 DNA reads TGCGCCAGCAGCGCGATTCCGGGACAGGCTTCTAACTATGGCTACACCTTC. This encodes CASSAIPGQASNYGYTF.

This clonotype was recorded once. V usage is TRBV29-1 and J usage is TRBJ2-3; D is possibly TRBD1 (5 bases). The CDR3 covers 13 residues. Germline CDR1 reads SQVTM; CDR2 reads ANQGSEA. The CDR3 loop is CSARGGAGDTQYF. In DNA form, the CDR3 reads TGCAGTGCTAGAGGTGGGGCTGGGGATACGCAGTATTTT.

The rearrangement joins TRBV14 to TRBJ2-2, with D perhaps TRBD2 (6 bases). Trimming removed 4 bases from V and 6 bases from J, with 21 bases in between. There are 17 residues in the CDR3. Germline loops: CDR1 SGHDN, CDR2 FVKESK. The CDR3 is CASSPNLGRGGAGELFF. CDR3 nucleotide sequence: TGTGCCAGCAGCCCAAACCTCGGGCGGGGAGGCGCCGGGGAGCTGTTTTTT.

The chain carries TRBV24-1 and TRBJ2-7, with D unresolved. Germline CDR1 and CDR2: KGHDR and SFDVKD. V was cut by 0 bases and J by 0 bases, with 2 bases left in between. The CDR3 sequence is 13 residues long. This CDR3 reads CATSDLHSYEQYF. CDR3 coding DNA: TGTGCCACCAGTGATTTGCACTCCTACGAGCAGTACTTC.

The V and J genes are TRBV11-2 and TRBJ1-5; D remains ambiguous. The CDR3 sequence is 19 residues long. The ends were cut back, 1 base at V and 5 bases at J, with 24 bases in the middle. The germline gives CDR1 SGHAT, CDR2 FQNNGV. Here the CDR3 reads CASSLVIPPVGWFYQPQHF. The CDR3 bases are TGTGCCAGCAGCTTAGTAATCCCCCCGGTGGGGTGGTTTTATCAGCCCCAGCATTTT. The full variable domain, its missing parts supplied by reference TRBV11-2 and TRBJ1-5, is EAGVAQSPRYKIIEKRQSVAFWCNPISGHATLYWYQQILGQGPKLLIQFQNNGVVDDSQLPKDRFSAERLKGVDSTLKIQPAKLEDSAVYLCASSLVIPPVGWFYQPQHFGDGTRLSIL.

In nucleotides, the CDR3 is TGTGCCAGCAGCCGAGCCGCCTCGGGGGGAGGTACGGAGACCCAGTACTTC. Translated: CASSRAASGGGTETQYF. V and J are TRBV7-9 and TRBJ2-5; TRBD2 agrees at 7 bases. V shed 5 bases and J 5 bases; nucleotides not matched to a gene: 17. The CDR3 is 17 residues long. In germline, CDR1 is SEHNR, CDR2 FQNEAQ (reference sequence).

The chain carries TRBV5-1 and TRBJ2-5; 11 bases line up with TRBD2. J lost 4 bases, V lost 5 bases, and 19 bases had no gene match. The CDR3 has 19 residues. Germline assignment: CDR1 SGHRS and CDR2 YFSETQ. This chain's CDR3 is CASRGMVFLAGGGSETQYF. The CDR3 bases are TGCGCCAGCAGAGGGATGGTGTTCCTAGCGGGAGGAGGATCAGAGACCCAGTACTTC.

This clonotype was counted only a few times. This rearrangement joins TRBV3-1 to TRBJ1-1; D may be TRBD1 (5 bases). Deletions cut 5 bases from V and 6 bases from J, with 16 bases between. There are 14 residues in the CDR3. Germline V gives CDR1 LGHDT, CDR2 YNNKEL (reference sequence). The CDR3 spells CASSLVGGMSEAFF. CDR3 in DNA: TGTGCCAGCAGCTTGGTTGGGGGTATGTCTGAAGCTTTCTTT.

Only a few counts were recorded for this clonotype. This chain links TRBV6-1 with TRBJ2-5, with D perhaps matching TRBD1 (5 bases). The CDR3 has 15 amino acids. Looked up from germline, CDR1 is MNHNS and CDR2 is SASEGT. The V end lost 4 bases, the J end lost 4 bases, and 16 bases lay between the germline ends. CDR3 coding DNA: TGTGCCAGCAGTGTAGGGGCAGTGACGAGAGAGACCCAGTACTTC. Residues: CASSVGAVTRETQYF.

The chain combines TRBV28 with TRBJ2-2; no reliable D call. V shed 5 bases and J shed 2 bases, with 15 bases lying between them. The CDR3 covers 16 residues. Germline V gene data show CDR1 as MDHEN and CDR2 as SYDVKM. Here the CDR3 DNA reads TGTGCCAGCAGTCCCCCACCCGCCATTAACACCGGGGAGCTGTTTTTT. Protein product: CASSPPPAINTGELFF. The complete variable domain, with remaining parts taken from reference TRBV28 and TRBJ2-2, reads DVKVTQSSRYLVKRTGEKVFLECVQDMDHENMFWYRQDPGLGLRLIYFSYDVKMKEKGDIPEGYSVSREKKERFSLILESASTNQTSMYLCASSPPPAINTGELFFGEGSRLTVL.

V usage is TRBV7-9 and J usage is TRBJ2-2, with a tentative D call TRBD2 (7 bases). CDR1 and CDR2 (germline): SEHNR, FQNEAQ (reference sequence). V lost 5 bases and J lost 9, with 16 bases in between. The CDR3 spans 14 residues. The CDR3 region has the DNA TGTGCCAGCAGCCATCGGGCGGGGGACAGGGAGCTGTTTTTT. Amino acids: CASSHRAGDRELFF.

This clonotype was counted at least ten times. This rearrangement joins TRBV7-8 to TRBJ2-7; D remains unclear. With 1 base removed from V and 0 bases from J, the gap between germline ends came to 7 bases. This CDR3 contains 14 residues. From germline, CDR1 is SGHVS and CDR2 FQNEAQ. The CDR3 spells CASSLVINSYEQYF. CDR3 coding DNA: TGTGCCAGCAGCTTAGTGATAAACTCCTACGAGCAGTACTTC. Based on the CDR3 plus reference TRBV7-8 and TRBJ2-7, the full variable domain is GAGVSQSPRYKVAKRGQDVALRCDPISGHVSLFWYQQALGQGPEFLTYFQNEAQLDKSGLPSDRFFAERPEGSVSTLKIQRTQQEDSAVYLCASSLVINSYEQYFGPGTRLTVT.

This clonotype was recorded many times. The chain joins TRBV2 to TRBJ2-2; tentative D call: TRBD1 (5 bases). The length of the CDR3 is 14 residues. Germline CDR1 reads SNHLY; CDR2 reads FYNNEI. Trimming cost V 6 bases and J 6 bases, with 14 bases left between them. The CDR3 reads CASSPGAVAGELFF. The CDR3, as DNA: TGTGCCAGCAGCCCTGGGGCTGTTGCCGGGGAGCTGTTTTTT.

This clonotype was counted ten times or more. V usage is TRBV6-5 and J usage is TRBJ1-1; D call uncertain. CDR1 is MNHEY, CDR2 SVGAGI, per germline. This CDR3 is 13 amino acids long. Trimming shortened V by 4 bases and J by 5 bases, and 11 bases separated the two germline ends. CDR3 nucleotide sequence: TGTGCCAGCAGTTCTCCCATGGGAACTGAAGCTTTCTTT. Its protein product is CASSSPMGTEAFF.

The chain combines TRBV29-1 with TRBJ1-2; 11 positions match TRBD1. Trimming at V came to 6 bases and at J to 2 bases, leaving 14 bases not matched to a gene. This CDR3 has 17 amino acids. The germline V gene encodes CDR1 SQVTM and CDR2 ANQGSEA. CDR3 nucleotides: TGCAGCGTCAACAAACCCGGGACAGGGGGACACAACTATGGCTACACCTTC. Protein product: CSVNKPGTGGHNYGYTF.

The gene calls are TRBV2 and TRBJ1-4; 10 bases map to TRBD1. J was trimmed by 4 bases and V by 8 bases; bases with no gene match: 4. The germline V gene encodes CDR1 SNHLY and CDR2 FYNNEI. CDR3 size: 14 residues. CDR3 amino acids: CASWGQGFNEKLFF. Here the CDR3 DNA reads TGTGCCAGCTGGGGACAGGGGTTTAATGAAAAACTGTTTTTT.

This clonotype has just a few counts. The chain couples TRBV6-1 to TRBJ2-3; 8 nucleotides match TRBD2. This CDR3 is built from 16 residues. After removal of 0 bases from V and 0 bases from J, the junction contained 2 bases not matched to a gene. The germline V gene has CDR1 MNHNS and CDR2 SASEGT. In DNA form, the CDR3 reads TGTGCCAGCAGTGAAGCAGCGGGAGCGAGCACAGATACGCAGTATTTT. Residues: CASSEAAGASTDTQYF.

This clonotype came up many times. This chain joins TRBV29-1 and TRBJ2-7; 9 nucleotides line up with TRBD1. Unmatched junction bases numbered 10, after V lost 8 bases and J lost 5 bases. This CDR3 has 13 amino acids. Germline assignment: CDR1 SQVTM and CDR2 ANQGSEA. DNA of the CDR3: TGCAGCTCAGGCGGGGGACAGGGCGACGAGCAGTACTTC. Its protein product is CSSGGGQGDEQYF.

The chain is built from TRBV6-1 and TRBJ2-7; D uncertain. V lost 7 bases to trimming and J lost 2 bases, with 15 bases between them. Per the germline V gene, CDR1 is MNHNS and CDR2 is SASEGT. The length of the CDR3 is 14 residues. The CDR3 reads CASTHKDVAYEQYF. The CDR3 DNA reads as TGTGCCAGCACTCACAAGGACGTAGCCTACGAGCAGTACTTC.